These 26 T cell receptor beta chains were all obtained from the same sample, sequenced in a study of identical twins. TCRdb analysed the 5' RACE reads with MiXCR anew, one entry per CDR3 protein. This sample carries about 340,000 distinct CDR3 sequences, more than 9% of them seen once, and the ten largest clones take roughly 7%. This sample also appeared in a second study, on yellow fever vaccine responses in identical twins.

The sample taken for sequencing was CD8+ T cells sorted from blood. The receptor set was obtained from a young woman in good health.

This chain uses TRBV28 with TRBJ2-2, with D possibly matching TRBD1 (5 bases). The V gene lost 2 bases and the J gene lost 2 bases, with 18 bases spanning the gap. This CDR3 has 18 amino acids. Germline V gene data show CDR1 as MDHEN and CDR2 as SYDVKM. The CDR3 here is CASSLGADWASNTGELFF. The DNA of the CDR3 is TGTGCCAGCAGTTTAGGGGCTGACTGGGCGAGTAACACCGGGGAGCTGTTTTTT.

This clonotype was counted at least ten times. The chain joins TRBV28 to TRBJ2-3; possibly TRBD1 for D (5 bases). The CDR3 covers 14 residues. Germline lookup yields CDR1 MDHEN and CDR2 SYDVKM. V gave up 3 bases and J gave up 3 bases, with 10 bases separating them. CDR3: CASSFRVGTDTQYF. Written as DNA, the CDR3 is TGTGCCAGCAGTTTCAGGGTCGGAACAGATACGCAGTATTTT.

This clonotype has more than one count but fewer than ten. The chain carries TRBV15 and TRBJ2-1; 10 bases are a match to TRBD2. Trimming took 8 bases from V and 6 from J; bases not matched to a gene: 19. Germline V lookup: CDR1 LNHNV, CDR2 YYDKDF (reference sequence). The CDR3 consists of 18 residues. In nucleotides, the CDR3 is TGTGCCACCGGGGGGGCTAGCGGGAGACGGTCGACATTCAATGAGCAGTTCTTC. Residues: CATGGASGRRSTFNEQFF.

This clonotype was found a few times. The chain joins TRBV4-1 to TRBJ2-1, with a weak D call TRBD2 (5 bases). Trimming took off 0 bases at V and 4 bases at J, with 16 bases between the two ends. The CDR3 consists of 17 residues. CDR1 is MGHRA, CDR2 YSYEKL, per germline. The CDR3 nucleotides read TGCGCCAGCAGCCAAGATCTCGGAGCGGCGAGATACAATGAGCAGTTCTTC. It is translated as CASSQDLGAARYNEQFF.

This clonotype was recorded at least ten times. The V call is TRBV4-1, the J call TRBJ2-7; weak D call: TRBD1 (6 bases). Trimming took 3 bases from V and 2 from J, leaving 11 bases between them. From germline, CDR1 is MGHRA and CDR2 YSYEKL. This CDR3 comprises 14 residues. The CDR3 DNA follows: TGCGCCAGCAGCCACCGGGACACTCCCTACGAGCAGTACTTC. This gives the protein CASSHRDTPYEQYF.

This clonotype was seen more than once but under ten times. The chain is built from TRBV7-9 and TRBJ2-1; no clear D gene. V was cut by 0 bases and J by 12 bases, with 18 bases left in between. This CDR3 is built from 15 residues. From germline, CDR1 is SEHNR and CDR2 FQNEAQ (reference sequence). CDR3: CASSLALGATTSQFF. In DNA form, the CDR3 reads TGTGCCAGCAGCTTAGCGCTGGGTGCTACAACATCGCAGTTCTTC.

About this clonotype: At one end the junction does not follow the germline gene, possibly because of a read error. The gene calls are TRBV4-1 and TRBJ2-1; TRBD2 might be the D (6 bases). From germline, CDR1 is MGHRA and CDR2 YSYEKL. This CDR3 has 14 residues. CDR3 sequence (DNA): TGCACCAGCAGCCTCATGGGGGGTTGGGATGAGCAGTTCTTC. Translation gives CTSSLMGGWDEQFF.

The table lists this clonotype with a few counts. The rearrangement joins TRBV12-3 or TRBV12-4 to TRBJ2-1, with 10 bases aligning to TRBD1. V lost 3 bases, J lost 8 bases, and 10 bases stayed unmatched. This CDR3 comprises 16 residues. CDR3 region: CASSFGLGQGVYEQFF. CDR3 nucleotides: TGTGCCAGCAGTTTTGGTTTAGGACAGGGGGTGTATGAGCAGTTCTTC.

The CDR3 loop is CSARTASGILGEQYF. CDR3 nucleotide sequence: TGCAGTGCTAGGACCGCTAGCGGGATTCTGGGGGAGCAGTACTTC. This chain links TRBV20-1 with TRBJ2-7, with TRBD2 matching over 9 bases. Germline V CDR1 and CDR2: DFQATT, SNEGSKA (reference sequence). This CDR3 has 15 residues. J was trimmed by 7 bases and V by 3 bases; bases with no gene match: 13.

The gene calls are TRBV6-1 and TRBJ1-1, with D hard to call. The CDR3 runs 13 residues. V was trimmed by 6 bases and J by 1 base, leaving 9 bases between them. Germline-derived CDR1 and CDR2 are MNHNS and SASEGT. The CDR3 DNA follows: TGTGCCAGCAGGTCAAGGGAGAACACTGAAGCTTTCTTT. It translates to CASRSRENTEAFF.

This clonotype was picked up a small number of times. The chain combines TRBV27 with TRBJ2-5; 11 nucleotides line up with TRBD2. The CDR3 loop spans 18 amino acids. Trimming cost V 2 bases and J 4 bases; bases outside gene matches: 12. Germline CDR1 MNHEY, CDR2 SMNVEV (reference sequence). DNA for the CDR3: TGTGCCAGCAGTTTAACGGGGCTAGCGGGAGGAGTGGGAGAGACCCAGTACTTC. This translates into CASSLTGLAGGVGETQYF.

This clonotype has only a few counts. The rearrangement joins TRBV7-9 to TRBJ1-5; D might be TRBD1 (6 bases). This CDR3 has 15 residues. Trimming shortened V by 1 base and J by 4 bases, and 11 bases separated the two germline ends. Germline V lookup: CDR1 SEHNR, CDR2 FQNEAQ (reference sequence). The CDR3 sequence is CASSLEGGGNQPQHF. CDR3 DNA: TGTGCCAGCAGCTTAGAGGGGGGCGGGAATCAGCCCCAGCATTTT.

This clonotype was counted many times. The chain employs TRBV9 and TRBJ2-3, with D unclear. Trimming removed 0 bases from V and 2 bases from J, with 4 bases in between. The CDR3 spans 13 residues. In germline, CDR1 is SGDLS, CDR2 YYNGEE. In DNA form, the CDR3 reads TGTGCCAGCAGCGTAGACAACACAGATACGCAGTATTTT. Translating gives CASSVDNTDTQYF.

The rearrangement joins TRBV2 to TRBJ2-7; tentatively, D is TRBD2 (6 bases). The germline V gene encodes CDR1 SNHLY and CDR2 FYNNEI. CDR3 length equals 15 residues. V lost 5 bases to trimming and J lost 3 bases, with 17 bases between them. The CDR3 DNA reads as TGTGCCAGCAGTCACGGGACTCCGGAGGTCTACGAGCAGTACGTC. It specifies CASSHGTPEVYEQYV.

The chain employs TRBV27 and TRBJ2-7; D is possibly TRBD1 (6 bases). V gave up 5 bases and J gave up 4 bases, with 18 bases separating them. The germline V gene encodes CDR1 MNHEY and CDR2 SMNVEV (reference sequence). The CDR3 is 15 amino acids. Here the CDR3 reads CASSPRGGYSYEQYF. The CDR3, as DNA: TGTGCCAGCAGTCCGCGAGGGGGATATAGTTACGAGCAGTACTTC.

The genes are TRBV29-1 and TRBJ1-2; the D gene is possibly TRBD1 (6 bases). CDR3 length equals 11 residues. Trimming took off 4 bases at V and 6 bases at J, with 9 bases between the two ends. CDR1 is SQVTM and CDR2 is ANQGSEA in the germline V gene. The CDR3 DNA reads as TGCAGCGTTGTGGGACACCATGGCTACACCTTC. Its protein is CSVVGHHGYTF.

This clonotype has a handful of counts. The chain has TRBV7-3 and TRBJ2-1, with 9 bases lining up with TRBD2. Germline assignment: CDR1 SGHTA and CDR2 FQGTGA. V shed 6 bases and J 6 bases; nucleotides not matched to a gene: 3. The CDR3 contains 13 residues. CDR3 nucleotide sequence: TGTGCCAGCAGACTAGCGGGCGGCAATGAGCAGTTCTTC. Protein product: CASRLAGGNEQFF.

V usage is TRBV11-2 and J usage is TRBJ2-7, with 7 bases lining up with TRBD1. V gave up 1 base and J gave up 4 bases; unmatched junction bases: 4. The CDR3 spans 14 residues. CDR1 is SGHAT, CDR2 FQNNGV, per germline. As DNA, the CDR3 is TGTGCCAGCAGCTTAGTCGGCAGGGGGTACGAGCAGTACGTC. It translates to CASSLVGRGYEQYV.

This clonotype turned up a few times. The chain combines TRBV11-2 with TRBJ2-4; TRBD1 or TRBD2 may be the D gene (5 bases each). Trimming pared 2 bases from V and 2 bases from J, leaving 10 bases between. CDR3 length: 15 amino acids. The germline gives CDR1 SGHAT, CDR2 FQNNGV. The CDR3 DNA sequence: TGTGCCAGCAGCTTATCACGGGGCTCCAAAAACATTCAGTACTTC. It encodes CASSLSRGSKNIQYF.

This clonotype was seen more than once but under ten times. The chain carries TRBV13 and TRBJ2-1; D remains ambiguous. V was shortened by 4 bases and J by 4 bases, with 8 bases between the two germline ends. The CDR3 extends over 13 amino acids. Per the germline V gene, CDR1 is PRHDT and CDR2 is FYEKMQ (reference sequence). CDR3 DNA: TGTGCCAGCAGCTCGCCCTATTACAATGAGCAGTTCTTC. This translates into CASSSPYYNEQFF.

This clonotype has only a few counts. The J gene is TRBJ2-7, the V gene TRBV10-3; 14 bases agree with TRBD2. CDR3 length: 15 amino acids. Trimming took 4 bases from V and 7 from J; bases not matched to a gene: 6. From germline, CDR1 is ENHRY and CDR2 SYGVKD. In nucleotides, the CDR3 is TGTGCCATCAGTGGACTAGCGGGAGGGCCGAGGGAGCAGTACTTC. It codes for CAISGLAGGPREQYF.

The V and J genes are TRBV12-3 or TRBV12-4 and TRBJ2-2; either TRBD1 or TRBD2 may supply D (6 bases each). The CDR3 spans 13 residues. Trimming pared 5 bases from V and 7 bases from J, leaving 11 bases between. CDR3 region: CASSIGGGGELFF. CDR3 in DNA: TGTGCCAGCAGTATAGGGGGAGGCGGGGAGCTGTTTTTT.

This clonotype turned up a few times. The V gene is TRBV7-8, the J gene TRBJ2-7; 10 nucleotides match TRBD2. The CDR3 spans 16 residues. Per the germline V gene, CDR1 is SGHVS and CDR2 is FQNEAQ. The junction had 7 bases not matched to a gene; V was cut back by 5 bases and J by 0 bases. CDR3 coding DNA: TGTGCCAGCAGCCTTAGCGGGGGGTTTAGCTCCTACGAGCAGTACGTC. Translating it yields CASSLSGGFSSYEQYV.

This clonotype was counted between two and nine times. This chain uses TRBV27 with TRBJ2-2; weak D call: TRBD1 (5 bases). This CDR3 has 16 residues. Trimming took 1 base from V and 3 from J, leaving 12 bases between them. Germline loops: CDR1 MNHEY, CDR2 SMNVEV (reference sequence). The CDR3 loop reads CASSLFSREDTGELFF. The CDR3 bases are TGTGCCAGCAGTTTATTCTCCAGGGAAGACACCGGGGAGCTGTTTTTT.

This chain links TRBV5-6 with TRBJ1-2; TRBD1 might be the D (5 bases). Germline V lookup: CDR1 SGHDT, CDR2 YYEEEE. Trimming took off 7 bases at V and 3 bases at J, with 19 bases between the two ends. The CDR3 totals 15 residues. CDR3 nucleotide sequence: TGTGCCAGCGCGAAAAGGGACTTTGTAGACTATGGCTACACCTTC. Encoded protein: CASAKRDFVDYGYTF. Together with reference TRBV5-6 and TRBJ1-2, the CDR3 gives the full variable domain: DAGVTQSPTHLIKTRGQQVTLRCSPKSGHDTVSWYQQALGQGPQFIFQYYEEEERQRGNFPDRFSGHQFPNYSSELNVNALLLGDSALYLCASAKRDFVDYGYTFGSGTRLTVV.

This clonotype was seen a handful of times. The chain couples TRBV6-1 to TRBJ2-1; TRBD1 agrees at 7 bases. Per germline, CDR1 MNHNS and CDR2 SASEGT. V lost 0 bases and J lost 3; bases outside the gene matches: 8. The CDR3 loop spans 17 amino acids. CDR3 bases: TGTGCCAGCAGTGAAGCTCCCGCGACAGGGATCTACAATGAGCAGTTCTTC. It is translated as CASSEAPATGIYNEQFF.